The entry below gives a single T cell receptor beta chain sequence along with its context. No antigen is known for it. Base qualities are missing; no much larger clone stands one base away. V loses 4 bases of germline sequence and J loses 3 bases, and the interval between the two ends is 7 bases. From the germline V gene, CDR1 is SQVTM and CDR2 is ANQGSEA. The CDR3 numbers 12 residues from cysteine through phenylalanine. Only CDR3 DNA is held: 36 bases, read in frame from base 1. Each collaborating institution followed its own protocols to collect whole blood in K2EDTA tubes. Collaborator samples were shipped for TCRbeta analysis as frozen whole blood, isolated PBMCs, or DNA extracted from either sample type. The immunoSEQ Assay, a bias-controlled multiplex PCR, was used to amplify TCRbeta CDR3 regions from genomic DNA. For the original study's pipeline: The number of nucleated cells in each sample was estimated from the amplification of reference gene primers within the assay. Sequence reads were collapsed and filtered to measure the absolute abundance of every unique TCRbeta CDR3 rearrangement. For each sample, productive Simpson clonality was calculated by taking the square root of Simpson's diversity index across productive rearrangements. Drawn from immuneACCESS, this table holds only the in-frame rearrangements with V and J called that TCRdb kept. Clones are partly lost; checked studies trace under half to an unresolved V gene and leave the rest unexplained. The V and J calls and clone size are taken from that table; D and trimming were inferred from the DNA. The sample yields about 120,000 clones; around 80% were counted once. The biggest ten clones account for approximately 7.6% of the sample.

The data stem from a study of blood T cell repertoires in COVID-19 (TCRdb year 2020). Notes on the research overall: The collaborator samples originated in the United States, Italy and Spain and spanned the acute and convalescent phases of COVID-19. The material from the prospective study consisted of cDNA or gDNA derived from T cells, B-cell-depleted T cells, or PBMCs. Deeply sampled blood TCRbeta repertoires from subjects exposed to, actively infected with, or recovered from COVID-19 were included in the dataset. The repertoires were released in a freely available public database meant as a resource for research on the immune response to SARS-CoV-2. Samples were obtained from the ongoing ImmuneRACE study (first 160 participants) and from over 1,000 subjects provided by 6 global collaborators. Nearly every sample came with metadata listing a de-identified subject ID, COVID-19 status, age in years and sex. Where available, HLA class I and class II types were obtained from metadata supplied by the sample provider rather than from assay-based typing. The paper as a whole reports these results and caveats: Clinical and demographic metadata were provided uncurated, with the amount varying by source and participant.

Input material: peripheral blood. The sequence was collected from a man aged 65 to 79 with active or convalescent COVID-19. The sequence joins TRBV29-1 to TRBJ1-3; the D gene cannot be resolved reliably. The CDR3 protein is CSVGTNGNTIYF. The DNA is TGCAGCGTTGGTACTAATGGAAACACCATATATTTT.